This T cell receptor (beta chain) was profiled in a study of T cell changes during pregnancy in multiple sclerosis. Clones were sequenced by immunoSEQ multiplex PCR, and TCRdb holds only the in-frame ones, with some missing. The table includes some 74,000 clones, approximately 92% detected once. The germline gives CDR1 SEHNR, CDR2 FQNEAQ (reference sequence). V lost 3 bases and J lost 7, with 13 bases in between. The CDR3 is made up of 14 amino acids. The sequencing used peripheral blood, collected before pregnancy. The V call is TRBV7-9, the J call TRBJ2-1; D is possibly TRBD1 (8 bases). This receptor was taken from a female donor with multiple sclerosis, enrolled in a pregnancy study. The CDR3 sequence: CASSFLQGGNEQFF. DNA of the CDR3: TGTGCCAGCAGCTTTTTACAGGGGGGGAATGAGCAGTTCTTC.